This entry is about one TCR beta chain. The antigen it binds to is not known. No base-level quality is on record; no much larger clone is a single base apart. The CDR3 contains 14 residues, cysteine and phenylalanine counted. CDR3 DNA is the only sequence kept; it has 42 bases, read in frame from the first base. The germline V gene (reference sequence) gives CDR1 as MNHEY and CDR2 as SMNVEV. V is trimmed back by 3 bases and J by 7 bases, and the junction contains 5 bases that no gene match accounts for. The data are from a study of cytomegalovirus exposure and HLA in healthy donors (dated by TCRdb to 2017 to 2019). For the study in its entirety: According to a later analysis, one platform produced both the 110 or so validation repertoires and the 666 repertoires of the first cohort. The study was designed to test whether signatures of past pathogen exposure could be identified by cataloging public T cell receptors. The study combined high-throughput TCR immunosequencing, statistical association of individual TCRs with disease status, and machine learning to predict cytomegalovirus infection status. In addition to the first cohort of approximately 650 subjects, a separate validation cohort of approximately 130 different subjects was used. Study-level results and caveats: In both the original and validation cohorts, the classifier was reported to diagnose cytomegalovirus status with high specificity and sensitivity. A later analysis had no HLA typing for the validation cohort, so co-occurrence there was scored across all 130 or so repertoires. Most TCR sequences were observed very rarely across donors, whereas some public TCRs were present in many individuals. In vitro tests confirmed that three of the cytomegalovirus-associated TCR beta chains recognize cytomegalovirus antigens. In the study, around 160 TCR beta chains were listed as associated with cytomegalovirus. Of the cluster scores, 85% to 95% were above 0 in a later analysis, which found that TCRs clustered in the first cohort also tended to co-occur in the approximately 120 validation repertoires. The authors suggested that the approach could potentially be extended to other disease states and immunological phenotypes.

The donors were included in the validation cohort of 90 to 150 subjects, a group kept apart from the approximately 700-subject first cohort. Library prep was done by the immunoSEQ multiplex PCR assay. In the source study's methods: A statistical classification framework was built for diagnosing cytomegalovirus status from the catalog of TCR beta chain sequences. The table was pulled from immuneACCESS by TCRdb, which kept in-frame rearrangements only. Such tables lose some clones; where checked, under half of the loss comes from unresolved V genes, and the rest has no known cause. V, J and clone size derive from that table, while D and trimming were established from the DNA sequence. The sample contains under 50,000 clones, roughly 94% of them found a single time. Of the sample, 7.8% is held by the ten largest clones.

This TCR came from a woman aged 18 to 35 in good health and CMV-seropositive. Material for sequencing was PBMCs. The sequence links TRBV27 to TRBJ2-5; 10 of the junction bases match TRBD1. The sequence in DNA is TGTGCCAGCAGTTTCCGCGGACAGGGGGGGACCCAGTACTTC. Translated, this gives CASSFRGQGGTQYF.